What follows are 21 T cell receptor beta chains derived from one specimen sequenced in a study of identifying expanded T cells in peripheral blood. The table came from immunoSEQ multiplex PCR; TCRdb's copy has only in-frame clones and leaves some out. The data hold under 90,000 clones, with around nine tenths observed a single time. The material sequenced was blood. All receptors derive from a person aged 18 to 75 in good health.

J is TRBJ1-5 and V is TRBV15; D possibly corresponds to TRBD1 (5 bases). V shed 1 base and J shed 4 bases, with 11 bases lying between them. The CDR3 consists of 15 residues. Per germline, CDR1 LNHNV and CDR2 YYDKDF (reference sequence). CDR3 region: CATSRGQGPNQPQHF. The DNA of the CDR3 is TGTGCCACCAGCAGAGGCCAGGGACCTAATCAGCCCCAGCATTTT.

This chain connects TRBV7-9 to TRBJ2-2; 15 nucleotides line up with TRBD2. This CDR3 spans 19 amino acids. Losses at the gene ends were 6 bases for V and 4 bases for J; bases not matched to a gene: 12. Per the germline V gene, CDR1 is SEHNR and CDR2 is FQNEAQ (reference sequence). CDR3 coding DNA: TGTGCCAGCAGTTCACCTCGGACTAGCGGGAGGGACCTCACCGGGGAGCTGTTTTTT. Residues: CASSSPRTSGRDLTGELFF.

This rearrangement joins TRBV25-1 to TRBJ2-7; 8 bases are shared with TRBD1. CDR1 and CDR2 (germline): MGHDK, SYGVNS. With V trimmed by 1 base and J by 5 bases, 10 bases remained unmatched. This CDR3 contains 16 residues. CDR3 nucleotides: TGTGCCAGCAGTGAATTGGGAGACAGGGGATCGCACGAGCAGTACTTC. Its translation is CASSELGDRGSHEQYF.

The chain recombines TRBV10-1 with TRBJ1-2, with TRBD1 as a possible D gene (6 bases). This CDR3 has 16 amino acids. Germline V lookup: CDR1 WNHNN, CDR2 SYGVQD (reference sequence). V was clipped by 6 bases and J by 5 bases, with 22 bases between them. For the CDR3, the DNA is TGCGCCAGCAGGTACGGACGAACTACAGGGAAATATGGCTACACCTTC. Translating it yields CASRYGRTTGKYGYTF.

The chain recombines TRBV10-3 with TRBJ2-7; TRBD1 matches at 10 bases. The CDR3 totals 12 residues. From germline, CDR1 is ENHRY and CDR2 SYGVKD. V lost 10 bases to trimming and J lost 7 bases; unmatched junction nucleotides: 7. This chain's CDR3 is CASGTGEVEQYF. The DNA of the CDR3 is TGTGCCAGCGGGACAGGGGAAGTTGAGCAGTACTTC.

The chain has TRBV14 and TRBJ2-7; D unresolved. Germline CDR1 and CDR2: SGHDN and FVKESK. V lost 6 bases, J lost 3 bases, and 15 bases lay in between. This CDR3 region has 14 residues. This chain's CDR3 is CASSDSRGIYEQYF. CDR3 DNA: TGTGCCAGCAGTGATAGCAGAGGAATCTACGAGCAGTACTTC.

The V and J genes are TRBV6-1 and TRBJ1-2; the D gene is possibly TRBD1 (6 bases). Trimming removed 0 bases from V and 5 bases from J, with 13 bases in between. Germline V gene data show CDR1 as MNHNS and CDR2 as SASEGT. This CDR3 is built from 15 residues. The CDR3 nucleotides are TGTGCCAGCAGTGAAGCGGACAGCGAGGGATATGGCTACACCTTC. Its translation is CASSEADSEGYGYTF.

The CDR3 loop reads CASSMAGQPYEKLFF. The CDR3 nucleotides are TGTGCCAGTAGTATGGCAGGGCAACCATATGAAAAACTGTTTTTT. V and J are TRBV19 and TRBJ1-4; tentatively, D is TRBD1 (5 bases). V lost 3 bases, J lost 6 bases, and 14 bases lay in between. CDR1 and CDR2 (germline): LNHDA, SQIVND (reference sequence). The CDR3 has 15 amino acids. Using reference TRBV19 and TRBJ1-4 for the parts outside the CDR3, the full variable domain is DGGITQSPKYLFRKEGQNVTLSCEQNLNHDAMYWYRQDPGQGLRLIYYSQIVNDFQKGDIAEGYSVSREKKESFPLTVTSAQKNPTAFYLCASSMAGQPYEKLFFGSGTQLSVL.

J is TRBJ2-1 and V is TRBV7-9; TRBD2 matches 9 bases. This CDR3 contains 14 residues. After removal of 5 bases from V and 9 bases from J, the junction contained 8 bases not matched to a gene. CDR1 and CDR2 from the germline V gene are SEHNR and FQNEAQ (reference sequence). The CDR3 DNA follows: TGTGCCAGCAGCCAGGGACTAGCCGTAGGTGAGCAGTTCTTC. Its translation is CASSQGLAVGEQFF. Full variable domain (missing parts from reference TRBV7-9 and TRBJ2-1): DTGVSQNPRHKITKRGQNVTFRCDPISEHNRLYWYRQTLGQGPEFLTYFQNEAQLEKSRLLSDRFSAERPKGSFSTLEIQRTEQGDSAMYLCASSQGLAVGEQFFGPGTRLTVL.

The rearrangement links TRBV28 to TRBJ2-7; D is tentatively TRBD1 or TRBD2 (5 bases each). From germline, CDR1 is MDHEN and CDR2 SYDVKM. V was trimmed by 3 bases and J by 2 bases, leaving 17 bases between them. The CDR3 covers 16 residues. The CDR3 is CASSFWDAGPPYEQYF. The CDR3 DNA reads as TGTGCCAGCAGTTTTTGGGACGCTGGCCCTCCCTACGAGCAGTACTTC.

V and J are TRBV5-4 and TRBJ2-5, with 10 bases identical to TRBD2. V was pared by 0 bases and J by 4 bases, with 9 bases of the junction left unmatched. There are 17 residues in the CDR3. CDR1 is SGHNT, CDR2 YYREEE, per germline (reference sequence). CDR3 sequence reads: CASSLGGLAGAGETQYF. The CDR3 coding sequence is TGTGCCAGCAGCTTGGGAGGGCTAGCGGGAGCAGGAGAGACCCAGTACTTC.

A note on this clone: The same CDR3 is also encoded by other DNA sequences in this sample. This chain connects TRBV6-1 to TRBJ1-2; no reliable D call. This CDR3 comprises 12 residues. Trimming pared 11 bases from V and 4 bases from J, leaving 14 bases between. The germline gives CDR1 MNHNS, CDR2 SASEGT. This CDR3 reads CAGNEETYGYTF. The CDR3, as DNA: TGTGCCGGCAACGAGGAGACCTATGGCTACACCTTC.

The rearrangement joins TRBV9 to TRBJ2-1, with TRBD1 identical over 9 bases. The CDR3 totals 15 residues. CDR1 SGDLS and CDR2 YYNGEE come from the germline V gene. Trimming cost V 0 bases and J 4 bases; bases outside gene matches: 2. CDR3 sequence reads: CASSVGTGVYNEQFF. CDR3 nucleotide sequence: TGTGCCAGCAGCGTAGGGACAGGGGTTTACAATGAGCAGTTCTTC.

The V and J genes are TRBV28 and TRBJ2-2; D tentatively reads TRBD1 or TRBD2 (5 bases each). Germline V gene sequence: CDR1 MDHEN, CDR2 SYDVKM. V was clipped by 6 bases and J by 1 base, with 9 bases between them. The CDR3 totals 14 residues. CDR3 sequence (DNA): TGTGCCAGCAGGGGGGAGCTGAACACCGGGGAGCTGTTTTTT. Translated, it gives CASRGELNTGELFF.

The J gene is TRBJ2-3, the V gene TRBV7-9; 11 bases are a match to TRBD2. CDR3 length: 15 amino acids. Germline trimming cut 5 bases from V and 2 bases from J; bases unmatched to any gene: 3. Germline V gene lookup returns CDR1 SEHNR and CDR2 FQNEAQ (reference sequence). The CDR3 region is CASSVGLADTDTQYF. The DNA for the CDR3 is TGTGCCAGCAGCGTGGGACTAGCGGACACAGATACGCAGTATTTT.

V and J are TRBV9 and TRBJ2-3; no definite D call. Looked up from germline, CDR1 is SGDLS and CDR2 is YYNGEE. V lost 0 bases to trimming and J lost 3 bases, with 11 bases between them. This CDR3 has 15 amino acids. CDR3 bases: TGTGCCAGCAGCGTAGGAAACAGACAAACAGATACGCAGTATTTT. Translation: CASSVGNRQTDTQYF.

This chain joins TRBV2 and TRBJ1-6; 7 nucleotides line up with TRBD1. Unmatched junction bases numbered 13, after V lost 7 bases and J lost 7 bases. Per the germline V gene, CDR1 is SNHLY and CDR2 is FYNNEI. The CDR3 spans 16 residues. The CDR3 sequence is CASTTDSVGGNSPLHF. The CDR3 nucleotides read TGTGCCAGCACCACGGACAGCGTAGGGGGCAATTCACCCCTCCACTTT.

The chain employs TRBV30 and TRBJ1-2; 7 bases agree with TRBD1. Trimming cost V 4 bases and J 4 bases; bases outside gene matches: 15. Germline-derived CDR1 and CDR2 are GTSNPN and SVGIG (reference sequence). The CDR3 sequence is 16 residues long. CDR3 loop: CAWTPPGGGMIYGYTF. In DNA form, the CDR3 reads TGTGCCTGGACTCCCCCCGGAGGGGGCATGATCTATGGCTACACCTTC.

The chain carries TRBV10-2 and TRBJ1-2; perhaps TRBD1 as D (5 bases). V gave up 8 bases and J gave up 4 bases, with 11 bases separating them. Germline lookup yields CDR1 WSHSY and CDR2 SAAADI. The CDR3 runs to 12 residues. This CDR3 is CASPDSSYGYTF. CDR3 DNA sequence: TGCGCCAGCCCAGACAGTTCCTATGGCTACACCTTC.

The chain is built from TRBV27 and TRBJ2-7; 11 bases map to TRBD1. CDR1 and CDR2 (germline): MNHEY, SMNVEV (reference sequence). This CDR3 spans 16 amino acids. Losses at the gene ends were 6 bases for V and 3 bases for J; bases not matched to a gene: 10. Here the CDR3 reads CASRGQGTGGIYEQYF. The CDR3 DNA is TGTGCCAGCAGGGGGCAGGGGACAGGGGGAATCTACGAGCAGTACTTC.

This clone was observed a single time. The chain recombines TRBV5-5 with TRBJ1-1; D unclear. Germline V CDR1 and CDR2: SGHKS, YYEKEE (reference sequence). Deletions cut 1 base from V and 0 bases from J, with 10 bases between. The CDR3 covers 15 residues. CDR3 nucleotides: TGTGCCAGCAGCTTGAGCGCCCAATTGAACACTGAAGCTTTCTTT. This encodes CASSLSAQLNTEAFF.